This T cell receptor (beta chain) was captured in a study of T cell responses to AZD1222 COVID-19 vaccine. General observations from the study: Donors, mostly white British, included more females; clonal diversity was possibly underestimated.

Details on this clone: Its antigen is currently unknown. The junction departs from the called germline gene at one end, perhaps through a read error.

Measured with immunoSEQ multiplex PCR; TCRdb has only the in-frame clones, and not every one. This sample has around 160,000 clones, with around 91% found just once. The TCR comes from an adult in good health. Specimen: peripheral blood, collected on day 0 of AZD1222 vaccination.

The CDR3 sequence is CSVEDLSPNYGYTF. The CDR3 nucleotides are TGCAGCGTTGAAGATTTGAGTCCTAATTATGGCTACACCTTC. The J gene is TRBJ1-2, the V gene TRBV29-1; D is uncertain. This CDR3 region has 14 residues. The germline V gene has CDR1 SQVTM and CDR2 ANQGSEA.